Shown below are 23 T cell receptor beta chains from a single sample sequenced in a study of long-term antiretroviral therapy in people with HIV. A v3.0 immunoSEQ assay was performed at survey level. Clones were sequenced by immunoSEQ multiplex PCR, and TCRdb holds only the in-frame ones, with some missing. The sample shows 20,000 to 25,000 clones, roughly three quarters of them seen only once. The source material was unsorted PBMCs, sampled 1.1 years before starting antiretroviral therapy. Receptors originate from a woman aged 35 to 49 with HIV.

V is TRBV5-1 and J is TRBJ2-1; TRBD2 is a possible D gene (6 bases). CDR1 and CDR2 from the germline V gene are SGHRS and YFSETQ. V was trimmed by 2 bases and J by 8 bases, leaving 17 bases between them. The length of the CDR3 is 15 residues. Written as DNA, the CDR3 is TGCGCCAGCAGCTTTAGCGGAGTTAGCGAGGATGAGCAGTTCTTC. It specifies CASSFSGVSEDEQFF.

J is TRBJ1-2 and V is TRBV25-1; perhaps TRBD1 as D (5 bases). Trimming shortened V by 8 bases and J by 4 bases, and 14 bases separated the two germline ends. This CDR3 has 13 amino acids. Germline assignment: CDR1 MGHDK and CDR2 SYGVNS. The CDR3 DNA reads as TGTGCCAGCGCCCGGGGGGGGGTCTATGGCTACACCTTC. It translates to CASARGGVYGYTF.

The rearrangement links TRBV7-7 to TRBJ2-1, with 11 positions matching TRBD2. Germline assignment: CDR1 SSHAT and CDR2 FNYEAQ (reference sequence). The CDR3 is made up of 15 amino acids. Unmatched junction bases numbered 3, after V lost 5 bases and J lost 3 bases. CDR3 nucleotides: TGTGCCAGCAGCGAGGGACTAGCGGACTACAATGAGCAGTTCTTC. Protein: CASSEGLADYNEQFF.

This CDR3 reads CASSSWGETQYF. CDR3 in DNA: TGTGCCAGCAGCTCGTGGGGGGAGACCCAGTACTTC. This chain uses TRBV11-2 with TRBJ2-5; D is possibly TRBD1 or TRBD2 (5 bases each). The V gene lost 4 bases and the J gene lost 5 bases, with 8 bases spanning the gap. Germline lookup yields CDR1 SGHAT and CDR2 FQNNGV. CDR3 length: 12 residues.

This clone was counted once. This chain uses TRBV5-6 with TRBJ2-1; no clear D. Between the trimmed V and J ends, which lost 0 bases and 10 bases, there was a span of 11 bases. There are 13 residues in the CDR3. Germline CDR1 is SGHDT and CDR2 is YYEEEE. The CDR3 DNA reads as TGTGCCAGCAGCTTGGGTTATGCGTCCGAGCAGTTCTTC. This codes for CASSLGYASEQFF.

The chain links TRBV6-5 to TRBJ1-1, with D unclear. V lost 6 bases and J 1 base, leaving 12 bases between the germline ends. Germline CDR1 and CDR2: MNHEY and SVGAGI. The CDR3 spans 14 residues. In nucleotides, the CDR3 is TGTGCCAGCAGCCTTACAGAAAGGAACACTGAAGCTTTCTTT. Amino acids: CASSLTERNTEAFF.

The gene calls are TRBV15 and TRBJ1-2; TRBD1 agrees at 8 bases. With V trimmed by 4 bases and J by 8 bases, 12 bases remained unmatched. The CDR3 sequence is 15 residues long. Germline lookup yields CDR1 LNHNV and CDR2 YYDKDF (reference sequence). CDR3 region: CATSTYTGGVGGYTF. CDR3 DNA: TGTGCCACCAGCACATACACAGGGGGGGTTGGGGGCTACACCTTC.

The chain has TRBV7-9 and TRBJ1-1; 7 bases are shared with TRBD1. Germline CDR1 SEHNR, CDR2 FQNEAQ (reference sequence). The CDR3 length is 12 residues. Trimming removed 7 bases from V and 2 bases from J; junction bases left unmatched: 1. The chain's CDR3 is CASNRGNTEAFF. Written as DNA, the CDR3 is TGTGCCAGCAACAGGGGTAACACTGAAGCTTTCTTT. The entire variable domain, with the rest obtained from reference TRBV7-9 and TRBJ1-1, is as follows: DTGVSQNPRHKITKRGQNVTFRCDPISEHNRLYWYRQTLGQGPEFLTYFQNEAQLEKSRLLSDRFSAERPKGSFSTLEIQRTEQGDSAMYLCASNRGNTEAFFGQGTRLTVV.

The chain has TRBV5-1 and TRBJ2-3, with TRBD1 matching 7 bases. Germline V lookup: CDR1 SGHRS, CDR2 YFSETQ. The V segment lost 4 bases and the J segment 4 bases; nucleotides outside the gene matches: 3. The CDR3 sequence is 13 residues long. CDR3 protein: CASSADRADTQYF. CDR3 bases: TGCGCCAGCAGCGCCGACAGGGCAGATACGCAGTATTTT.

The rearrangement uses TRBV12-5 and TRBJ2-1, with unresolved D. Trimming shortened V by 1 base and J by 12 bases, and 16 bases separated the two germline ends. Germline CDR1 is LGHNT and CDR2 is FRNRAP. This CDR3 has 14 amino acids. The CDR3 is CASGLANSLERQFF. CDR3 nucleotides: TGTGCTAGTGGTTTGGCGAACTCACTCGAGCGGCAGTTCTTC.

The chain is built from TRBV4-1 and TRBJ2-3; 7 nucleotides align to TRBD2. The CDR3 totals 16 residues. In germline, CDR1 is MGHRA, CDR2 YSYEKL. Trimming cost V 1 base and J 4 bases; bases outside gene matches: 8. CDR3 sequence reads: CASSQGPGGSADTQYF. The CDR3 nucleotides are TGCGCCAGCAGCCAAGGACCTGGCGGGAGTGCAGATACGCAGTATTTT.

This chain links TRBV5-6 with TRBJ1-2; TRBD1 agrees at 7 bases. The trim removed 4 bases at V and 4 bases at J, leaving 7 bases unmatched. The CDR3 has 14 amino acids. Germline loops: CDR1 SGHDT, CDR2 YYEEEE. The CDR3 DNA reads TGTGCCAGCAGCCTACAGGGGCGCAGCTATGGCTACACCTTC. It translates to CASSLQGRSYGYTF.

The chain is built from TRBV29-1 and TRBJ2-5; TRBD2 agrees at 11 bases. The CDR3 is 15 residues long. V shed 7 bases and J 4 bases; nucleotides not matched to a gene: 11. The germline V gene has CDR1 SQVTM and CDR2 ANQGSEA. In DNA, the CDR3 is TGCAGCGGGGGATTACTAGCGGGAGTACGAGAGACCCAGTACTTC. It is translated as CSGGLLAGVRETQYF.

The chain carries TRBV15 and TRBJ2-1; 10 bases fit TRBD2. With V trimmed by 1 base and J by 10 bases, 4 bases remained unmatched. In germline, CDR1 is LNHNV, CDR2 YYDKDF (reference sequence). This CDR3 has 14 amino acids. The DNA for the CDR3 is TGTGCCACCAGCAGAGGCGCTAGCGGGAGAGAGCAGTTCTTC. Translated: CATSRGASGREQFF.

V usage is TRBV7-8 and J usage is TRBJ2-1; D might be TRBD1 (6 bases). The CDR3 runs to 14 residues. V was cut by 3 bases and J by 7 bases, with 13 bases left in between. Germline CDR1 is SGHVS and CDR2 is FQNEAQ. CDR3 residues: CASSLSTGSNEQFF. Written as DNA, the CDR3 is TGTGCCAGCAGCTTGTCCACAGGGTCAAATGAGCAGTTCTTC.

V gene TRBV5-1 combines with J gene TRBJ1-4; 8 nucleotides match TRBD1. In germline, CDR1 is SGHRS, CDR2 YFSETQ. CDR3 length equals 15 residues. V gave up 0 bases and J gave up 7 bases; unmatched junction bases: 5. Written as DNA, the CDR3 is TGCGCCAGCAGCTTGGCGGACAGGGAGGGTGAAAAACTGTTTTTT. Its translation is CASSLADREGEKLFF.

The gene calls are TRBV5-5 and TRBJ1-3; D remains unclear. Between the trimmed V and J ends, which lost 1 base and 0 bases, there was a span of 8 bases. The CDR3 spans 15 residues. CDR1 is SGHKS and CDR2 is YYEKEE in the germline V gene (reference sequence). CDR3 region: CASSLSQFSGNTIYF. The CDR3 DNA reads TGTGCCAGCAGCTTGTCCCAATTCTCTGGAAACACCATATATTTT.

This clone appeared once. The J gene is TRBJ2-1, the V gene TRBV11-2; unclear D gene. V was shortened by 2 bases and J by 9 bases, with 11 bases between the two germline ends. From germline, CDR1 is SGHAT and CDR2 FQNNGV. The CDR3 length is 13 residues. The CDR3, as DNA: TGTGCCAGCAGCTTACCCCCTCTGGGTGAGCAGTTCTTC. Its protein is CASSLPPLGEQFF.

The chain has TRBV9 and TRBJ1-2; unclear D gene. CDR1 SGDLS and CDR2 YYNGEE come from the germline V gene. The CDR3 has 16 amino acids. The V gene lost 0 bases and the J gene lost 5 bases, with 17 bases spanning the gap. CDR3: CASSVDGWSGGYGYTF. The CDR3, as DNA: TGTGCCAGCAGCGTAGACGGGTGGAGCGGTGGTTATGGCTACACCTTC.

The rearrangement links TRBV15 to TRBJ1-1, with D maybe TRBD1 (5 bases). The CDR3 length is 13 residues. V was pared by 3 bases and J by 6 bases, with 11 bases between. Germline V gene sequence: CDR1 LNHNV, CDR2 YYDKDF (reference sequence). The CDR3 DNA follows: TGTGCCACCAGCAGGGCGGGGGAGCCTGAAGCTTTCTTT. Protein sequence: CATSRAGEPEAFF.

This clone has just one count. The rearrangement uses TRBV5-4 and TRBJ2-3; D unclear. CDR1 SGHNT and CDR2 YYREEE come from the germline V gene (reference sequence). The CDR3 contains 13 residues. Trimming left V 4 bases short and J 3 bases short, with 9 bases between. The CDR3: CASSPPQTDTQYF. In DNA, the CDR3 is TGTGCCAGCAGCCCACCCCAAACAGATACGCAGTATTTT.

CDR3 sequence (DNA): TGTGCCAGCAGTGGCCGCGCTGCAGAGCAGTACTTC. It encodes CASSGRAAEQYF. The rearrangement uses TRBV6-5 and TRBJ2-7; D is ambiguous. CDR3 length: 12 residues. V was pared by 5 bases and J by 7 bases, with 12 bases between. Germline V gives CDR1 MNHEY, CDR2 SVGAGI.

The chain combines TRBV19 with TRBJ1-4, with 9 bases matching TRBD1. This CDR3 region has 15 residues. Trimming at V came to 5 bases and at J to 4 bases, leaving 5 bases not matched to a gene. Germline-derived CDR1 and CDR2 are LNHDA and SQIVND (reference sequence). The CDR3 loop reads CASSPGQGINEKLFF. The CDR3 nucleotides are TGTGCCAGTAGTCCAGGACAGGGGATTAATGAAAAACTGTTTTTT.